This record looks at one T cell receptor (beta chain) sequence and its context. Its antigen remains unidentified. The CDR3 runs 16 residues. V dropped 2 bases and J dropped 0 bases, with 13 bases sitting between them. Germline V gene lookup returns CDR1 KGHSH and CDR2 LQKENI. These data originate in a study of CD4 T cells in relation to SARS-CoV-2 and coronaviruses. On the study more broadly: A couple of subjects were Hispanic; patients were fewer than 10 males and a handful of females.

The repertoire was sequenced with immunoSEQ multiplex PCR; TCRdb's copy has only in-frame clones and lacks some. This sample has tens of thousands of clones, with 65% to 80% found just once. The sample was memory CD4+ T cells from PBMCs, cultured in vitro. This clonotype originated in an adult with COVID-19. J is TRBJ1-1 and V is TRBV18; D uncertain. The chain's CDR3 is CASSPIDRTLNTEAFF. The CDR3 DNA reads TGTGCCAGCTCACCAATCGACCGGACTTTGAACACTGAAGCTTTCTTT.